The 10 T cell receptor beta chains presented below share a single source sample, sequenced in a study of blood T cell repertoires in COVID-19. Method: immunoSEQ multiplex PCR; TCRdb's copy keeps in-frame clones and lacks some. Of about 190,000 clones in the sample, about 81% are singletons; the top ten hold 12%. Sequences were obtained from peripheral blood. The receptors shown here come from a woman of 80 years or more with COVID-19, enrolled during active disease.

J is TRBJ2-1 and V is TRBV7-8; TRBD2 might be the D (5 bases). The CDR3 totals 16 residues. The V gene's germline CDR1 is SGHVS and CDR2 FQNEAQ. Trimming cost V 4 bases and J 0 bases, with 13 bases left between them. CDR3 nucleotides: TGTGCCAGCAGCTCGACACAGCGGAGCTCCTACAATGAGCAGTTCTTC. Translated: CASSSTQRSSYNEQFF. The full variable domain, with the rest looked up from reference TRBV7-8 and TRBJ2-1, is GAGVSQSPRYKVAKRGQDVALRCDPISGHVSLFWYQQALGQGPEFLTYFQNEAQLDKSGLPSDRFFAERPEGSVSTLKIQRTQQEDSAVYLCASSSTQRSSYNEQFFGPGTRLTVL.

The chain recombines TRBV7-8 with TRBJ2-7, with TRBD2 matching 8 bases. CDR3 length: 17 amino acids. Germline CDR1 SGHVS, CDR2 FQNEAQ. V shed 1 base, J shed 6 bases, and the junction held 14 bases outside the gene matches. The chain's CDR3 is CASSLGRGVAVPPEQYF. The CDR3 DNA reads as TGTGCCAGCAGCTTAGGGCGGGGGGTAGCCGTACCTCCCGAGCAGTACTTC.

This rearrangement joins TRBV6-6 to TRBJ2-3; 10 bases agree with TRBD2. The V gene's germline CDR1 is MNHNY and CDR2 SVGAGI (reference sequence). J lost 2 bases, V lost 2 bases, and 4 bases had no gene match. The length of the CDR3 is 16 residues. CDR3 sequence (DNA): TGTGCCAGCAGTTACGGACTAGCGGTTACCACAGATACGCAGTATTTT. Its translation: CASSYGLAVTTDTQYF.

This sequence joins TRBV5-6 and TRBJ2-7; 14 positions match TRBD2. V gave up 5 bases and J gave up 3 bases; unmatched junction bases: 7. Germline V CDR1 and CDR2: SGHDT, YYEEEE. The CDR3 consists of 16 residues. The CDR3 spells CASSSGLAGGSYEQYF. The CDR3 DNA is TGTGCCAGCAGTTCCGGACTAGCGGGGGGAAGCTACGAGCAGTACTTC.

The chain links TRBV7-8 to TRBJ1-4; tentatively, D is TRBD1 (6 bases). V was trimmed by 5 bases and J by 0 bases, leaving 13 bases between them. Germline V gene sequence: CDR1 SGHVS, CDR2 FQNEAQ. The CDR3 runs to 16 residues. The CDR3 sequence is CASSPGQFATNEKLFF. CDR3 bases: TGTGCCAGCAGCCCCGGACAGTTTGCAACTAATGAAAAACTGTTTTTT. Full variable domain (outside the CDR3, taken from reference TRBV7-8 and TRBJ1-4): GAGVSQSPRYKVAKRGQDVALRCDPISGHVSLFWYQQALGQGPEFLTYFQNEAQLDKSGLPSDRFFAERPEGSVSTLKIQRTQQEDSAVYLCASSPGQFATNEKLFFGSGTQLSVL.

The chain has TRBV3-1 (or the pseudogene TRBV3-2) and TRBJ2-3; perhaps TRBD2 as D (5 bases). Germline loops: CDR1 LGHDT, CDR2 YNNKEL (reference sequence). This CDR3 has 12 amino acids. Trimming took off 1 base at V and 6 bases at J, with 5 bases between the two ends. The CDR3, as DNA: TGTGCCAGCAGCCAAGGGAGGGATACGCAGTATTTT. Its protein is CASSQGRDTQYF.

The chain combines TRBV28 with TRBJ2-7; the match to TRBD2 covers 9 bases. This CDR3 has 18 residues. The V and J ends lost 10 bases and 3 bases, in that order; junction bases with no gene match: 22. Looked up from germline, CDR1 is MDHEN and CDR2 is SYDVKM. This chain's CDR3 is CATPWRGGSLIWHYEQYF. CDR3 nucleotides: TGTGCCACCCCATGGCGGGGGGGCTCCCTAATTTGGCACTACGAGCAGTACTTC.

The chain joins TRBV6-5 to TRBJ2-5; 8 bases line up with TRBD2. The CDR3 extends over 15 amino acids. The J segment lost 1 base and the V segment lost 0 bases, leaving 1 base of the junction unmatched. Germline CDR1 reads MNHEY; CDR2 reads SVGAGI. CDR3: CASSYSTSGQETQYF. The CDR3, as DNA: TGTGCCAGCAGTTACTCCACTAGCGGCCAAGAGACCCAGTACTTC.

This clone turned up a few times. The chain uses TRBV23-1 and TRBJ2-1, with D possibly being TRBD2 (6 bases). TRBV23-1 is treated as an ORF (open reading frame) with a function not yet certain. The CDR3 consists of 15 residues. The V end was cut by 5 bases, the J end by 5 bases, with 16 bases between. The CDR3 nucleotides are TGCGCCAGCAGTGGAGGACGGGGGTTAAACAATGAGCAGTTCTTC. It translates to CASSGGRGLNNEQFF.

DNA for the CDR3: TGTGCCAGCAGCGAGACTAGCGGGTACTCCTACGAGCAGTACTTC. Encoded protein: CASSETSGYSYEQYF. J is TRBJ2-7 and V is TRBV11-2, with TRBD2 identical over 10 bases. The CDR3 loop spans 15 amino acids. CDR1 and CDR2 (germline): SGHAT, FQNNGV. Unmatched junction bases numbered 4, after V lost 5 bases and J lost 0 bases.